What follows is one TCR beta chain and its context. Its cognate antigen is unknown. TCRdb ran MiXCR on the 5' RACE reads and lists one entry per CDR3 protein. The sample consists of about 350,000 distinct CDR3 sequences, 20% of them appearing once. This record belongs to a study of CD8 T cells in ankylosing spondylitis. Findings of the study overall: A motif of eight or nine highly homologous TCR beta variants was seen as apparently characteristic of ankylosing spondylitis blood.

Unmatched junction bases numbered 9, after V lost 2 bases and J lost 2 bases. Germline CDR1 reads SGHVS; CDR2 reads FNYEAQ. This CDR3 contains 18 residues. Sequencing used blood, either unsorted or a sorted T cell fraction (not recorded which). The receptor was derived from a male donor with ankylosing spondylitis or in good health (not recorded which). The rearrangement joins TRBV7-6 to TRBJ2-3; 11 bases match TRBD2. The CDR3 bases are TGTGCCAGCAGCTTATTCACTAGCGGGGGCAAGGACACAGATACGCAGTATTTT. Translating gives CASSLFTSGGKDTDTQYF.